These T cell receptor beta chains were read from a single sample in a study of coeliac disease. Some clones are missing from TCRdb's copy, which holds only in-frame ones; the method was immunoSEQ multiplex PCR. The sample includes thousands of clones, around three quarters of them seen just once. The sequencing sample was made of intraepithelial lymphocytes from the gut. These receptors were collected from a man younger than 35 with celiac disease on a gluten-free diet. Both conserved end residues are trimmed from each CDR3. The order of the fields is J gene, CDR3 length, V gene, CDR3 protein.

j_gene: TRBJ1-1; len: 14; v_gene: TRBV19; CDR3aa: ATTKQGRLVNTEAF
j_gene: TRBJ1-6; len: 13; v_gene: TRBV9; CDR3aa: ASSVLGQGESPLH
j_gene: TRBJ2-7; len: 16; v_gene: TRBV21-1; CDR3aa: ASSKVRSGGAPTYEQY
j_gene: TRBJ1-6; len: 14; v_gene: TRBV7-2; CDR3aa: ASSLAVGVRNSPLH
j_gene: TRBJ2-7; len: 15; v_gene: TRBV18; CDR3aa: ASSPLGTGVFGGEQY
j_gene: TRBJ1-5; len: 12; v_gene: TRBV6-4; CDR3aa: ASSEKGGNQPQH
j_gene: TRBJ2-2; len: 12; v_gene: TRBV2; CDR3aa: ASSVRTRTGELF
j_gene: TRBJ2-1; len: 13; v_gene: TRBV7-7; CDR3aa: ASSSHGAPSNEQF
j_gene: TRBJ1-1; len: 15; v_gene: TRBV19; CDR3aa: ASSSLMIGQGRTEAF
j_gene: TRBJ2-5; len: 13; v_gene: TRBV9; CDR3aa: ASSVGQGGGETQY
j_gene: TRBJ1-1; len: 11; v_gene: TRBV5-1; CDR3aa: ASRGQPNTEAF
j_gene: TRBJ1-2; len: 13; v_gene: TRBV7-2; CDR3aa: ASSVTGGADYGYT
j_gene: TRBJ1-2; len: 16; v_gene: TRBV11-3; CDR3aa: ASSPTTGTPTTNYGYT
j_gene: TRBJ1-6; len: 10; v_gene: TRBV11-2; CDR3aa: ASSGGNSPLH
j_gene: TRBJ1-2; len: 12; v_gene: TRBV7-2; CDR3aa: ASSVTGQPYGYT
j_gene: TRBJ2-3; len: 12; v_gene: TRBV27; CDR3aa: ASSRQVSTDTQY
j_gene: TRBJ1-3; len: 11; v_gene: TRBV6-1; CDR3aa: ASMDRAVNTIY
j_gene: TRBJ2-1; len: 13; v_gene: TRBV7-7; CDR3aa: ASSPGTGGANEQF
j_gene: TRBJ1-3; len: 12; v_gene: TRBV2; CDR3aa: ASSDRTSGNTIY
j_gene: TRBJ2-7; len: 14; v_gene: TRBV7-2; CDR3aa: ASSHRGGQGGYEQY
j_gene: TRBJ2-7; len: 11; v_gene: TRBV5-6; CDR3aa: ASSWVGLQEQY
j_gene: TRBJ2-2; len: 14; v_gene: TRBV9; CDR3aa: ASSVIGQGHTGELF
j_gene: TRBJ1-4; len: 13; v_gene: TRBV6-5; CDR3aa: ASRTPTGANEKLF
j_gene: TRBJ2-7; len: 11; v_gene: TRBV19; CDR3aa: ASSIGSGYEQY
j_gene: TRBJ1-4; len: 16; v_gene: TRBV6-1; CDR3aa: ASVEGTMRAGMREKLF